Listed below are T cell receptor beta chains from one sample, sequenced in a study of shared clonotypes between healthy human individuals. Here immunoSEQ multiplex PCR was the method, and the copy in TCRdb shows in-frame clones only, minus some. The top ten clones hold 0.36% of a sample with 2 million to 3 million clones, roughly 93% of them seen once. The sequencing sample was made of naive CD4+ T cells from PBMCs. The receptors shown here come from a man between 18 and 29 years old in good health. Some clones in this sample may be carry-over from other donors' samples. CDR3s include the opening cysteine and the closing phenylalanine or tryptophan. The D gene is left open where the match is weak. A row's size may be missing; if present it is once, few, many or a size class.

j_gene | abundance | d_gene | v_gene | CDR3nt | CDR3aa
TRBJ1-1 | few | . | TRBV9 | TGTGCCAGCAGCGTAGCAGGGATCGCTGAAGCTTTCTTT | CASSVAGIAEAFF
TRBJ2-7 | . | TRBD1 | TRBV7-2 | TGTGCCAGCAGCTACCCCGGGACAGGGGGTTCCAGGGGCTCCGAGCAGTACTTC | CASSYPGTGGSRGSEQYF
TRBJ1-4 | . | TRBD1 | TRBV7-9 | TGTGCCAGCAGTCTTGACAGGGGCAGTGAAAAACTGTTTTTT | CASSLDRGSEKLFF
TRBJ1-2 | . | . | TRBV19 | TGTGCCAGTAACGGAAGGACCATCTATGGCTACACCTTC | CASNGRTIYGYTF
TRBJ2-5 | . | TRBD1 | TRBV19 | TGTGCCACACATCTCCTCGGACAGGGTGTGGAGACCCAGTACTTC | CATHLLGQGVETQYF
TRBJ2-7 | . | . | TRBV11-1 | TGTGCCAGCAGCTTAGACGCCTCCTACGAGCAGTACTTC | CASSLDASYEQYF
TRBJ1-1 | . | . | TRBV28 | TGTGCCAGCACCCCCATGGGCCGGACTGAAGCTTTCTTT | CASTPMGRTEAFF
TRBJ1-4 | . | . | TRBV2 | TGTGCCAGCATGGTAACGCAAAAACTGTTTTTT | CASMVTQKLFF
TRBJ2-5 | . | . | TRBV5-1 | TGCGCCAGCAGCTTGCAGGGAATGAGAGAGACCCAGTACTTC | CASSLQGMRETQYF
TRBJ2-7 | . | TRBD1 | TRBV6-1 | TGTGCCAGCAGAGATACAGGGGGCGCCTCCTACGAGCAGTACTTC | CASRDTGGASYEQYF
TRBJ2-3 | . | . | TRBV2 | TGTGCCTCAAACCCCCACGACCTGGGTACGCAGTATTTT | CASNPHDLGTQYF
TRBJ1-5 | . | . | TRBV6-1 | TGTGCCAGCACGGGGGGCAACAACAATCAGCCCCAGCATTTT | CASTGGNNNQPQHF
TRBJ1-6 | . | . | TRBV7-9 | TGTGCCAGCAGCGTATACCTTCGAACGAATAATTCACCCCTCCACTTT | CASSVYLRTNNSPLHF
TRBJ1-1 | . | . | TRBV7-9 | TGTGCCAGCAGCTTAACAGGTATAAACACTGAAGCTTTCTTT | CASSLTGINTEAFF
TRBJ2-1 | . | . | TRBV28 | TGTGCCAGCAGCCACGACCCGGCGGCAGAATCCTACAATGAGCAGTTCTTC | CASSHDPAAESYNEQFF
TRBJ2-7 | once | . | TRBV5-1 | TGCGCCAGCAGCTTGTCAGGGACTTTGGACGAGCAGTACTTC | CASSLSGTLDEQYF
TRBJ2-7 | . | . | TRBV28 | TGTGCCAGCAGTTTATCCGGCAGGGGTACCTACGAGCAGTACTTC | CASSLSGRGTYEQYF